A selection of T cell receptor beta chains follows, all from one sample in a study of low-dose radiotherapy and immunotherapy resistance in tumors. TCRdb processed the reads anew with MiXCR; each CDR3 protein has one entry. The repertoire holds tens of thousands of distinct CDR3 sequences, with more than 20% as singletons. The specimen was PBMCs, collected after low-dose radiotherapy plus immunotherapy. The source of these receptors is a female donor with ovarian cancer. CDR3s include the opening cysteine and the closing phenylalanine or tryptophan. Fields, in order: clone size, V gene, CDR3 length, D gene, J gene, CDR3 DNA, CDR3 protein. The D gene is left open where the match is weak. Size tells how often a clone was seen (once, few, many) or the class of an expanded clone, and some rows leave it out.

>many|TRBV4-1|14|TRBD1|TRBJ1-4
TGCGCCAGCAGCCAGCCGGGACAGGGTGAAAAACTGTTTTTT
CASSQPGQGEKLFF
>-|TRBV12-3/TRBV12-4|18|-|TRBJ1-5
TGTGCCAGCAGTTTAGCGACGGGCTTAGGGGGTAGCAATCAGCCCCAGCATTTT
CASSLATGLGGSNQPQHF
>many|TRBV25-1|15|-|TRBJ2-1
TGTGCCAGCAGTGACACTAGGTTCCCCTACAATGAGCAGTTCTTC
CASSDTRFPYNEQFF
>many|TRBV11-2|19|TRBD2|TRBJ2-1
TGTGCCAGCAGCCCCGGGCGAGCGGGAGTCTTTAGCTCCTACAATGAGCAGTTCTTC
CASSPGRAGVFSSYNEQFF
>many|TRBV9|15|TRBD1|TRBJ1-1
TGTGCCAGCAGCGTAGACGGGGGACAGTACACTGAAGCTTTCTTT
CASSVDGGQYTEAFF
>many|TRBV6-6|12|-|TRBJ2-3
TGTGCCAGCAGTTTTGCCATGAATACGCAGTATTTT
CASSFAMNTQYF
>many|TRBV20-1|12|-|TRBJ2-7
TGCAGTGCCCGTGGGCAGGCCTACGAGCAGTACTTC
CSARGQAYEQYF
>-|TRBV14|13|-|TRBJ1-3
TGTGCCAGCAGCGACTCGAGGGGGGACACCATATATTTT
CASSDSRGDTIYF
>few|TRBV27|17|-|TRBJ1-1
TGTGCCAGCAGTCCACTGACTAGTGTCCCCAGGAACACTGAAGCTTTCTTT
CASSPLTSVPRNTEAFF
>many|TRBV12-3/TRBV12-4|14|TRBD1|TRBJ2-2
TGTGCCAGCAGTCCGGACAGGGCCACCGGGGAGCTGTTTTTT
CASSPDRATGELFF
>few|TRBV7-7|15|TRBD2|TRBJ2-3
TGTGCTAGCAGCCGAGACGGGGGGACCACAGATACGCAGTATTTT
CASSRDGGTTDTQYF
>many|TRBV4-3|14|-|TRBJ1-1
TGCGCCAGCAGCCAGGGGGCCCGGAACACTGAAGCTTTCTTT
CASSQGARNTEAFF
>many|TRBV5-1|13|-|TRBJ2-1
TGCGCCAGCGCTTGGGACCCCCGTGGTGAGCAGTTCTTC
CASAWDPRGEQFF
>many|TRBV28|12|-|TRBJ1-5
TGTGCCGCCGGGCAGGCCTATCAGCCCCAGCATTTT
CAAGQAYQPQHF
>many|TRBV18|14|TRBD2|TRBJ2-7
TGTGCCAGCTCACCATCTAGCGGGGGCTACGAGCAGTACTTC
CASSPSSGGYEQYF
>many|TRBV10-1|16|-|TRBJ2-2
TGCGCCAGCAGTGATTTCCGGGAGCCACAAACCGGGGAGCTGTTTTTT
CASSDFREPQTGELFF
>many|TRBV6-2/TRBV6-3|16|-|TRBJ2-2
TGTGCCAGCATAATTGAGCAGGGTTTGGGCACCGGGGAGCTGTTTTTT
CASIIEQGLGTGELFF
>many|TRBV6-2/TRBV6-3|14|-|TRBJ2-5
TGTGCCAGCAGTTCACAACAGGGAGGAGAGACCCAGTACTTC
CASSSQQGGETQYF
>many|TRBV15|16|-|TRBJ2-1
TGTGCCACCAGCAGTCCCTCAGGCGGGATCTACAATGAGCAGTTCTTC
CATSSPSGGIYNEQFF
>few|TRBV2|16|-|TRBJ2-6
TGTGCCAGCGGACAGAAGGTGTCTGGTGGGGCCAACGTCCTGACTTTC
CASGQKVSGGANVLTF
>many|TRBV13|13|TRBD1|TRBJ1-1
TGTGCCAGCAGCGGACAGGGCTTCACTGAAGCTTTCTTT
CASSGQGFTEAFF
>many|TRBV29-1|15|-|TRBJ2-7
TGCAGCGTTGGGGGGTTACAGGGTTTTCCCTACGAGCAGTACTTC
CSVGGLQGFPYEQYF
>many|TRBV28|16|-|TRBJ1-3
TGTGCCAGCAGTTTATGGGGACGGGTTGGAGGAAACACCATATATTTT
CASSLWGRVGGNTIYF
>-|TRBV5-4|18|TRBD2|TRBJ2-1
TGTGCCAGCAGCTTCGGGACTAGCGGGAGACGATTCAACAATGAGCAGTTCTTC
CASSFGTSGRRFNNEQFF
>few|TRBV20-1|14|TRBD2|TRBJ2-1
TGCAGTGCCTCAAGCGGGAGGCGACGAAATGAGCAGTTCTTC
CSASSGRRRNEQFF
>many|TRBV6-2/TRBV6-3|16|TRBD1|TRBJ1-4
TGTGCCAGCAGTTACCGCTCGACAGGGGGGAATGAAAAACTGTTTTTT
CASSYRSTGGNEKLFF
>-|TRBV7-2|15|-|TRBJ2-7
TGTGCCAGCAGCTTAGCGAGCGGATCCGCCACCGAGCAGTACTTC
CASSLASGSATEQYF
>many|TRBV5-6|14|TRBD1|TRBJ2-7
TGTGCCAGCAGCTTGGGACAGGGATCCTACGAGCAGTACTTC
CASSLGQGSYEQYF
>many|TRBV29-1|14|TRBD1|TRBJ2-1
TGCAGCGTTGTGGACAGGGGAACGAAGAATGAGCAGTTCTTC
CSVVDRGTKNEQFF
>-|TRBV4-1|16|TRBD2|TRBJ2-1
TGCGCCAGCAGCCCAGGACTAGCGGGAAGATACAATGAGCAGTTCTTC
CASSPGLAGRYNEQFF
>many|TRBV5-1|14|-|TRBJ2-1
TGCGCCAGCAGCTTGCCCAGGGGATACAATGAGCAGTTCTTC
CASSLPRGYNEQFF
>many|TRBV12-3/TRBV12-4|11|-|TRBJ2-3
TGTGCCAGCAAAAGCACAGATACGCAGTATTTT
CASKSTDTQYF
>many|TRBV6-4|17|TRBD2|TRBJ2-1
TGTGCCAGCGGGGGGACTAGCGGGAGGTGGGGCGACAATGAGCAGTTCTTC
CASGGTSGRWGDNEQFF
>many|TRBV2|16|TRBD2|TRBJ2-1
TGTGCCAGCAGTGTGGGGACTAGCGGGGGTGACAATGAGCAGTTCTTC
CASSVGTSGGDNEQFF
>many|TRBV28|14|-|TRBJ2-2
TGTGCCAGCAGAGGCGGCTCGAACACCGGGGAGCTGTTTTTT
CASRGGSNTGELFF
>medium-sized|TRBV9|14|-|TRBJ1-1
TGCGCCAGCAGTTCGGACGGCATGAACACTGAAGCTTTCTTT
CASSSDGMNTEAFF
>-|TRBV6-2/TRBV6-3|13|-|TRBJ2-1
TGTGCCAGTCATTCGGGTGGACCCAATGAGCAGTTCTTC
CASHSGGPNEQFF
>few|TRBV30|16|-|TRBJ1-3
TGTGCCTGGAGTCTAGCAAGTGGCAGCACGGGAAACACCATATATTTT
CAWSLASGSTGNTIYF
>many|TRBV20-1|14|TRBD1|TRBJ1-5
TGCAGTGCCCTGGGACAGGGGGCTGGTCAGCCCCAGCATTTT
CSALGQGAGQPQHF
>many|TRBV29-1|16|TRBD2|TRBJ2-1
TGCAGCGGATCTCGGGGCGGGAGGGCCTTGTACAATGAGCAGTTCTTC
CSGSRGGRALYNEQFF
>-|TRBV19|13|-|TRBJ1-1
TGTGCCAGTCACTGGGGGCCGCAGAGTGAAGCTTTCTTT
CASHWGPQSEAFF
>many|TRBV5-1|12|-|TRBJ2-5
TGCGCCAGCAGCTGGGGGGAAGAGACCCAGTACTTC
CASSWGEETQYF
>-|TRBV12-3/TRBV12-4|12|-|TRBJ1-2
TGTGCCAGCAGTCTCGGACTCGTTGGCTACACCTTC
CASSLGLVGYTF
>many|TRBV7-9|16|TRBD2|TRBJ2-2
TGTGCCAGCAGCCCGAGCGGGGGGGCCCTCACCGGGGAGCTGTTTTTT
CASSPSGGALTGELFF
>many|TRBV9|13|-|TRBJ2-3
TGTGCCAGCAGCGAGGCTGGCACAGATACGCAGTATTTT
CASSEAGTDTQYF
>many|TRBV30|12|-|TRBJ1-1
TGTGCCTGGAGTGTATCCAGGGCGACAGCTTTCTTT
CAWSVSRATAFF
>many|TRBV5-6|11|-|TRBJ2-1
TGTGCCAGCAGCAGGAGCAGTGAGCAGTTCTTC
CASSRSSEQFF
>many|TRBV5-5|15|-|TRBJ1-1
TGTGCCAGCTCCCTCATTTCGGGGAAGAACACTGAAGCTTTCTTT
CASSLISGKNTEAFF
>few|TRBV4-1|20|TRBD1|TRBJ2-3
TGCGCCAGCAGCCAAGATCTTGAGGGACAGGGGGTTACCGGCACAGATACGCAGTATTTT
CASSQDLEGQGVTGTDTQYF
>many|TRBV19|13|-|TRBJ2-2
TGTGCCAGTAGTATACAGGGGACCGGGGAGCTGTTTTTT
CASSIQGTGELFF
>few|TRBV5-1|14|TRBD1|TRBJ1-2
TGCGCCAGCAGCTTGGGTACAACAGGGGACGGCTACACCTTC
CASSLGTTGDGYTF
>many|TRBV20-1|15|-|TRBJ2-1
TGCAGTGCTAGACCCACTGGACTATCCTACAATGAGCAGTTCTTC
CSARPTGLSYNEQFF
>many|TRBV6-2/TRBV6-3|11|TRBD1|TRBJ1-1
TGTGCCAGCAGGCAGGGGGCTAAAGCTTTCTTT
CASRQGAKAFF
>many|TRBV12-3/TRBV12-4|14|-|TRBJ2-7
TGTGCCAGCAGTTTATACAGGTCCTCCTACGAGCAGTACTTC
CASSLYRSSYEQYF